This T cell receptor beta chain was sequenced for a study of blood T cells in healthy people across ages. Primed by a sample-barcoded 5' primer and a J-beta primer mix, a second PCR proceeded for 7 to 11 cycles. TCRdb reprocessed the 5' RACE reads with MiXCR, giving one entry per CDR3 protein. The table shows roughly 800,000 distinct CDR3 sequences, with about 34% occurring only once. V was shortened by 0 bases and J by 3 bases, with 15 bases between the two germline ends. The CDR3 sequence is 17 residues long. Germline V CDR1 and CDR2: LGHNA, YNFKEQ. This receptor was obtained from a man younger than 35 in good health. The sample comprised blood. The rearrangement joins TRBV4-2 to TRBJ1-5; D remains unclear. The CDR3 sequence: CASSQDSGTTLNQPQHF. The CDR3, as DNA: TGTGCCAGCAGCCAAGATAGCGGCACCACCCTCAATCAGCCCCAGCATTTT.